This T cell receptor (beta chain) was sequenced for a study of CD8 T cells in ankylosing spondylitis. TCR beta libraries were made by quantitative 5'-RACE with molecular barcodes. TCRdb re-called the 5' RACE reads through MiXCR, storing one row per CDR3 protein. Here the sample spans over 75,000 distinct CDR3 sequences, about 8.1% being singletons. Whole-study results and caveats: Ankylosing spondylitis blood seemed to carry a telltale TCR beta motif made of eight highly homologous variants. There were earlier reports of some motif variants in reactive arthritis synovial fluid and blood. The clones that were linked to disease were reported to be significantly enriched in matched synovial fluid samples from ankylosing spondylitis patients.

The germline V gene has CDR1 LGHDT and CDR2 YNNKEL (reference sequence). Trimming pared 0 bases from V and 1 base from J, leaving 4 bases between. The CDR3 covers 14 residues. This clonotype was seen ten or more times. The antigen is undetermined. V usage is TRBV3-1 and J usage is TRBJ1-5; D call uncertain. This TCR derives from a male donor with ankylosing spondylitis or in good health (not recorded which). Sequencing was done on a sample of blood, either unsorted or a sorted T cell fraction (not recorded which). CDR3 coding DNA: TGTGCCAGCAGCCAAGATCACAGCAATCAGCCCCAGCATTTT. Protein product: CASSQDHSNQPQHF. The whole variable domain, remainder taken from reference TRBV3-1 and TRBJ1-5, is DTAVSQTPKYLVTQMGNDKSIKCEQNLGHDTMYWYKQDSKKFLKIMFSYNNKELIINETVPNRFSPKSPDKAHLNLHINSLELGDSAVYFCASSQDHSNQPQHFGDGTRLSIL.